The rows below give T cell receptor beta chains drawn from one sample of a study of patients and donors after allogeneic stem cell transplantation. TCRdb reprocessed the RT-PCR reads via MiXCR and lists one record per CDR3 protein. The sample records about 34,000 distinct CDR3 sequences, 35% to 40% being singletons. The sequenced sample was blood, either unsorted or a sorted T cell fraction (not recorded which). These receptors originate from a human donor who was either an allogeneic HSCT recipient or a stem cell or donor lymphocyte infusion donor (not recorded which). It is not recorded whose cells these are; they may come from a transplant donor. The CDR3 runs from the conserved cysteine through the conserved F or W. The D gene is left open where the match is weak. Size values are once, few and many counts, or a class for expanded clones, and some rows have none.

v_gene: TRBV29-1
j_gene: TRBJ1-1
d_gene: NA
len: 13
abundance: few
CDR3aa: CSVEDLGGTEAFF
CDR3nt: TGCAGCGTTGAAGATCTCGGGGGCACTGAAGCTTTCTTT

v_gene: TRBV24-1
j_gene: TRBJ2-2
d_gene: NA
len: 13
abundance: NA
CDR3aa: CATSDRPGQELFF
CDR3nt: TGTGCCACCAGTGACCGGCCGGGACAGGAGCTGTTTTTT

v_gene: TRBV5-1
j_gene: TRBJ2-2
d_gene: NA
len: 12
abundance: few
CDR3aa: CASSPGFEELFF
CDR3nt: TGCGCCAGCAGCCCGGGATTCGAGGAGCTGTTTTTT

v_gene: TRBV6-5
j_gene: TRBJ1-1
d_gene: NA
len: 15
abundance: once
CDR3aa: CASSYGRGFGTEAFF
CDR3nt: TGTGCCAGCAGTTACGGGCGGGGGTTCGGCACTGAAGCTTTCTTT

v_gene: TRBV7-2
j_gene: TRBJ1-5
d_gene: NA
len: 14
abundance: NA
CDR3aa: CASSLVAGRTPQHF
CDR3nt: TGTGCCAGCAGCTTAGTGGCAGGAAGGACGCCCCAGCATTTT

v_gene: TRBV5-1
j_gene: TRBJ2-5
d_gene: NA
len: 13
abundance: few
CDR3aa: CASSLELRETQYF
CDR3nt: TGCGCCAGCAGCTTGGAATTGCGAGAGACCCAGTACTTC

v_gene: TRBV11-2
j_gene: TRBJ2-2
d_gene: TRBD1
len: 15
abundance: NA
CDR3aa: CASNRQGANTGELFF
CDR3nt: TGTGCCAGCAATAGACAGGGGGCTAACACCGGGGAGCTGTTTTTT

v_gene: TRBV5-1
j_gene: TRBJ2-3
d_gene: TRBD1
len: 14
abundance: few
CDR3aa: CASSLGQVTDTQYF
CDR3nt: TGCGCCAGCAGCCTCGGACAGGTCACAGATACGCAGTATTTT

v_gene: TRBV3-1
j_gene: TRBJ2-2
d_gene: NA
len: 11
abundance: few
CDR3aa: CASRSAGELFF
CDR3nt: TGTGCCAGCAGGAGCGCCGGGGAGCTGTTTTTT

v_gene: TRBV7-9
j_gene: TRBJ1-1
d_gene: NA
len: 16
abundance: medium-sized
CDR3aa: CASSLAPAGGNTEAFF
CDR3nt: TGTGCCAGCAGCTTAGCGCCGGCTGGGGGGAACACTGAAGCTTTCTTT

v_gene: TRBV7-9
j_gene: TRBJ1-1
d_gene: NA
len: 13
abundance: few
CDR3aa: CASSFREETEAFF
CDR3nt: TGTGCCAGCAGCTTTAGGGAGGAAACTGAAGCTTTCTTT

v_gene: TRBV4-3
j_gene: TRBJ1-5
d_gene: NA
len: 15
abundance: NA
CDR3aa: CASSQDRAERQPQHF
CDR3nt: TGCGCCAGCAGCCAAGATCGGGCAGAAAGACAGCCCCAGCATTTT

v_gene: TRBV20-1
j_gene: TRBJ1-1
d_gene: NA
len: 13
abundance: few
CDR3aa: CSARRQLNTEAFF
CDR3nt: TGCAGTGCTAGAAGACAGTTGAACACTGAAGCTTTCTTT

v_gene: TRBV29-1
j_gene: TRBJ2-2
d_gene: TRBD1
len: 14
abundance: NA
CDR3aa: CSVVRSGGTGELFF
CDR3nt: TGCAGCGTTGTGCGGTCAGGGGGCACCGGGGAGCTGTTTTTT

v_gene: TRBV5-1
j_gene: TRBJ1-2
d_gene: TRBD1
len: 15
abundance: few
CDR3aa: CASSSTGGMEYGYTF
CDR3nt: TGCGCCAGCAGTTCCACAGGGGGCATGGAGTATGGCTACACCTTC

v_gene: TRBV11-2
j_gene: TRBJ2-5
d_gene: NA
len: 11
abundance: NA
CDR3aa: CASSSAETQYF
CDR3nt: TGTGCCAGCAGCAGCGCAGAGACCCAGTACTTC

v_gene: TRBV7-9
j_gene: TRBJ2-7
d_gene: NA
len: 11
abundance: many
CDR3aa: CASSFDHEQYF
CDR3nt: TGTGCCAGCAGCTTCGATCACGAGCAGTACTTC

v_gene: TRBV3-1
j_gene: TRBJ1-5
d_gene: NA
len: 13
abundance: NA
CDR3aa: CASSQSRDQPQHF
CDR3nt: TGTGCCAGCAGCCAAAGCAGAGATCAGCCCCAGCATTTT

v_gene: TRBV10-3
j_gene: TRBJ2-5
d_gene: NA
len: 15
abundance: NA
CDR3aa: CAISATTRPKETQYF
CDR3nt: TGTGCCATCAGTGCAACGACTAGGCCTAAAGAGACCCAGTACTTC

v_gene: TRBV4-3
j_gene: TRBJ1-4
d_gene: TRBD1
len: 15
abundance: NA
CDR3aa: CASSLGTATNEKLFF
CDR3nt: TGCGCCAGCAGCCTCGGGACAGCAACTAATGAAAAACTGTTTTTT

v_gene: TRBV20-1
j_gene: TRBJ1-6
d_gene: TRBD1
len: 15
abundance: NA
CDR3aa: CSARGLGQSNSPLHF
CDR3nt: TGCAGTGCTAGAGGACTGGGACAGAGTAATTCACCCCTCCACTTT

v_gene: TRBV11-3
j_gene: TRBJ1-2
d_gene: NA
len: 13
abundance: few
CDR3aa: CASSRDILGGYTF
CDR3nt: TGTGCCAGCAGCCGCGACATCCTGGGCGGCTACACCTTC

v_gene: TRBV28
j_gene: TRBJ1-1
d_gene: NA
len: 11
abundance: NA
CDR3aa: CASRSASEAFF
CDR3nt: TGTGCCAGCAGGAGCGCCTCTGAAGCTTTCTTT

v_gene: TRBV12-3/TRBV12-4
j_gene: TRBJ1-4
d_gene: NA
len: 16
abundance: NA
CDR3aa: CASRPGPQMGYEKLFF
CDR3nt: TGTGCCAGCAGGCCGGGACCACAAATGGGTTACGAAAAACTGTTTTTT

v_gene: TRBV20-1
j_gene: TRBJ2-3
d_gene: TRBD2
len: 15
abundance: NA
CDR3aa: CSATKTSGITDTQYF
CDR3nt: TGCAGTGCTACCAAGACTAGCGGGATCACAGATACGCAGTATTTT

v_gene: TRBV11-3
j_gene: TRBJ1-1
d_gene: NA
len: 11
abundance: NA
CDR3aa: CASSLQSEAFF
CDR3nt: TGTGCCAGCAGCCTCCAGTCTGAAGCTTTCTTT

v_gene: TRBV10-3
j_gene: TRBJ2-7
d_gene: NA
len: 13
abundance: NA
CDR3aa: CAISESRSYEQYF
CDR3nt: TGTGCCATCAGTGAGTCGAGGTCATACGAGCAGTACTTC

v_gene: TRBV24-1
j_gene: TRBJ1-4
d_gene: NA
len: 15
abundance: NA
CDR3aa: CATSDHRDAQEKLFF
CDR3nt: TGTGCCACCAGTGATCACCGGGACGCTCAAGAAAAACTGTTTTTT

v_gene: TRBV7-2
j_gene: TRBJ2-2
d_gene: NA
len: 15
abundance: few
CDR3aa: CASSLGQLYTGELFF
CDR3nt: TGTGCCAGCAGCTTAGGCCAGTTATACACCGGGGAGCTGTTTTTT

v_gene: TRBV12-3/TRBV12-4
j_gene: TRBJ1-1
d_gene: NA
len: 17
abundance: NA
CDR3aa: CASSHNYRTEGFPEAFF
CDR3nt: TGTGCCAGCAGCCATAATTATCGGACGGAGGGATTTCCTGAAGCTTTCTTT

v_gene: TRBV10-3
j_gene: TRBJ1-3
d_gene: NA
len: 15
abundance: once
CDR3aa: CAIGVGFGSGNTIYF
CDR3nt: TGTGCCATCGGGGTCGGATTTGGCTCTGGAAACACCATATATTTT

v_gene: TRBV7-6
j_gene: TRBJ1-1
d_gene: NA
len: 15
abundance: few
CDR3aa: CASSLDRVGSAEAFF
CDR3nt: TGTGCCAGCAGCTTAGATCGGGTTGGAAGCGCTGAAGCTTTCTTT

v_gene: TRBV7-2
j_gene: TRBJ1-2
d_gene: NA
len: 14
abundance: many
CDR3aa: CASSLDSHNYGYTF
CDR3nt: TGTGCCAGCAGCTTAGATAGTCACAACTATGGCTACACCTTC

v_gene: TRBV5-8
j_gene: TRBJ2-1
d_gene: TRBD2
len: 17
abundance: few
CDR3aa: CASSTKLAGGIGNEQFF
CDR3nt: TGTGCCAGCAGCACGAAACTAGCGGGGGGGATTGGGAATGAGCAGTTCTTC

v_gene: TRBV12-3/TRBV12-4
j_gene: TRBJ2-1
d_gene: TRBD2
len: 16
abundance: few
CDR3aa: CASWLAEMSSYNEQFF
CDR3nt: TGTGCCAGCTGGCTAGCGGAAATGAGCTCCTACAATGAGCAGTTCTTC

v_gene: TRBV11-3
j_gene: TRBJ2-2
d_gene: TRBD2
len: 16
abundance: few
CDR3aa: CASSFTLAGNTGELFF
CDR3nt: TGTGCCAGCAGCTTTACTCTAGCGGGCAACACCGGGGAGCTGTTTTTT

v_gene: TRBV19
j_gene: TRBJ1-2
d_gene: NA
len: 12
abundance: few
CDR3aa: CASVDRAYGYTF
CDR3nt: TGTGCCAGCGTGGACAGAGCTTATGGCTACACCTTC

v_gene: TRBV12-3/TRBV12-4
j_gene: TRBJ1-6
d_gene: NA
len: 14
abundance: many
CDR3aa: CASSLDPHNSPLHF
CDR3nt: TGTGCCAGCAGTCTCGATCCTCATAATTCACCCCTCCACTTT

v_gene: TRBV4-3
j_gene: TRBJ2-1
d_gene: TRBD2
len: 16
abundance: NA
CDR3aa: CASSQEAGLGYNEQFF
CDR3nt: TGCGCCAGCAGCCAAGAAGCGGGATTGGGTTACAATGAGCAGTTCTTC

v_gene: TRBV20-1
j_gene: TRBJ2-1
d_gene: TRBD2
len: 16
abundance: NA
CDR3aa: CSARERLAGGYDEQFF
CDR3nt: TGCAGTGCTAGAGAGAGACTAGCGGGGGGCTATGATGAGCAGTTCTTC